This T cell receptor beta chain was sequenced for a study of OX40 agonist ivuxolimab in advanced cancers. Repertoires were generated with immunoSEQ multiplex PCR, while TCRdb's copy carries only in-frame clones and drops some. Here the sample spans around 71,000 clones, just under 80% being singletons. V gave up 4 bases and J gave up 2 bases, with 10 bases separating them. Looked up from germline, CDR1 is SGHRS and CDR2 is YFSETQ. CDR3 length: 14 residues. Here the sequenced sample was CD4+ or CD8+ T cells sorted from blood, taken in a trial of the OX40 agonist ivuxolimab. This receptor was obtained from an adult with an advanced solid tumor such as melanoma, head and neck, liver or kidney cancer. The chain is built from TRBV5-1 and TRBJ1-3; D is possibly TRBD1 (5 bases). CDR3 region: CASSERTPGNTIYF. The CDR3 DNA follows: TGCGCCAGCAGCGAGAGGACACCTGGAAACACCATATATTTT.